The clone carrying this T cell receptor (beta chain) was detected only once. The T cell receptor alpha and beta CDR3 regions were amplified from mRNA by semiquantitative ARM-PCR. In ARM-PCR, communal superprimers followed tagged nested gene-specific primers for exponential amplification. From the multiplex PCR reads, TCRdb called clonotypes with MiXCR, one entry per CDR3 protein. The sample has roughly 15,000 distinct CDR3 sequences; roughly 64% are singletons. This specimen belongs to a study of relationships among human T cell subsets. Per the germline V gene, CDR1 is MDHEN and CDR2 is SYDVKM. Losses at the gene ends were 6 bases for V and 5 bases for J; bases not matched to a gene: 17. The length of the CDR3 is 17 residues.

The chain carries TRBV28 and TRBJ2-7; 9 bases agree with TRBD1. Material: total T cells sorted from blood. The source of this sequence is a man aged 35 to 55 in good health. CDR3 protein: CASRPSTGGGYAHEQYF. The CDR3 region has the DNA TGTGCCAGCAGACCCTCCACAGGGGGCGGTTATGCCCACGAGCAGTACTTC.